The 26 T cell receptor beta chains presented below share a single source sample, sequenced in a study of T cell clonality in common variable immunodeficiency. The study's findings and limits: In common variable immunodeficiency, TCR beta chains reportedly carried fewer deletions and N-nucleotide insertions.

Assay: immunoSEQ multiplex PCR; the TCRdb copy retains only in-frame clones and omits some. This sample carries tens of thousands of clones, none of them present only once. Their cognate antigens are unknown. Material: peripheral blood mononuclear cells. All receptors come from a human donor with common variable immunodeficiency.

There are a few counts of this clone. The CDR3 end falls 3 residues outside the read, so it is completed with the germline J gene. V is TRBV11-1 and J is TRBJ1-2, with 7 positions matching TRBD1. The length of the CDR3 is 13 residues. Germline assignment: CDR1 SGHAT and CDR2 FQDESV (reference sequence). J gave up 7 bases and V 5 bases, and 7 bases lay outside the gene matches. The CDR3 loop is CASSLDRVRGYTF. The part of the CDR3 DNA that was read is TGTGCCAGCAGCCTCGACAGGGTTCGTGGC.

This clone was counted between two and nine times. Read coverage stops 3 residues before the CDR3 terminus; the germline J gene supplies the remainder. The chain has TRBV6-1 and TRBJ1-2, with D possibly being TRBD1 (6 bases). This CDR3 is 13 amino acids long. CDR1 and CDR2 (germline): MNHNS, SASEGT. Between the trimmed V and J ends, which lost 4 bases and 5 bases, there was a span of 11 bases. The part of the CDR3 DNA that was read is TGTGCCAGCAGTGTGACAGGTGGTTATGGC. It translates to CASSVTGGYG. The full CDR3 is CASSVTGGYGYTF.

With regard to this clone: The missing CDR3 end, 3 residues past where the read stops, is filled in from the germline J gene. The chain uses TRBV16 and TRBJ1-5, with D hard to call. This CDR3 is built from 13 residues. CDR1 is KGHSY, CDR2 FQNENV, per germline. The V and J ends lost 1 base and 5 bases respectively, with 6 bases between them. This CDR3 reads CASSQYADQPQHF. The sequenced CDR3 bases are TGTGCCAGCAGCCAATACGCAGATCAGCCC.

This clone was observed many times. The CDR3 is cut off 3 residues early in the read; its end comes from the germline J gene. The chain carries TRBV27 and TRBJ2-7; D not resolved. Germline-derived CDR1 and CDR2 are MNHEY and SMNVEV (reference sequence). Trimming shortened V by 4 bases and J by 3 bases, and 10 bases separated the two germline ends. There are 13 residues in the CDR3. CDR3 residues: CASSSSGRYEQYF. The covered CDR3 bases are TGTGCCAGCAGTTCTAGTGGTCGCTACGAG.

In regard to this clone: The read terminates 3 residues before the CDR3 end, so the remaining end is supplied by the germline J gene. This chain connects TRBV11-2 to TRBJ2-1, with D hard to call. Germline lookup yields CDR1 SGHAT and CDR2 FQNNGV. Trimming removed 3 bases from V and 8 bases from J, with 14 bases in between. CDR3 size: 14 residues. Partial CDR3 DNA: TGTGCCAGCAGCTTTTCGTTCAGGCTTGATGAG. Amino acids: CASSFSFRLDE. The full-length CDR3 reads as CASSFSFRLDEQFF.

In this sample, this clone turned up a few times. Sequencing ends 3 residues short of the CDR3 end; the germline J gene provides the rest. The chain employs TRBV5-1 and TRBJ2-5, with 11 bases fitting TRBD2. Germline CDR1 SGHRS, CDR2 YFSETQ. V shed 0 bases, J shed 4 bases, and the junction held 5 bases outside the gene matches. This CDR3 spans 16 amino acids. CDR3 amino acids: CASSLAPGLAGETQYF. The CDR3 bases that were read are TGCGCCAGCAGCTTGGCCCCCGGACTAGCGGGAGAGACC.

This clone is deemed medium-sized (0.01 to 0.1%). The CDR3 end lies 3 residues beyond the end of the read and is filled in from the germline J gene. The chain links TRBV5-1 to TRBJ2-3, with TRBD1 identical over 8 bases. In germline, CDR1 is SGHRS, CDR2 YFSETQ. After removal of 5 bases from V and 4 bases from J, the junction contained 9 bases not matched to a gene. The CDR3 extends over 15 amino acids. The DNA read from the CDR3 is TGCGCCAGCAGAGTCCAGGGGGCGCAGGCAGATACG. Amino acid sequence: CASRVQGAQADT. The full CDR3 is CASRVQGAQADTQYF.

This clone was recorded a few times. The read falls 3 residues short of the CDR3 end, and the missing part is taken from the germline J gene. The rearrangement joins TRBV19 to TRBJ1-2; a weak D match, TRBD1 (5 bases). V lost 5 bases and J 1 base, leaving 11 bases between the germline ends. CDR1 and CDR2 from the germline V gene are LNHDA and SQIVND (reference sequence). The CDR3 loop spans 14 amino acids. The chain's CDR3 is CASSFPGINYGYTF. The DNA read from the CDR3 is TGTGCCAGTAGTTTTCCAGGGATTAACTATGGC.

This clone was detected many times. The DNA read from the CDR3 is TGCGCCAGCAGCTTACGGACAGGGATTGGC. Translating it yields CASSLRTGIG. The CDR3 reads in full as CASSLRTGIGYTF. The chain joins TRBV5-1 to TRBJ1-2; 8 nucleotides line up with TRBD1. The sequenced fragment ends 3 residues before the CDR3 boundary, so the rest is inferred from the germline J gene. V lost 2 bases, J lost 7 bases, and 4 bases stayed unmatched. CDR3 length: 13 residues. The V gene's germline CDR1 is SGHRS and CDR2 YFSETQ.

This clone is labeled medium-sized. The CDR3 end is not reached by the read, which stops 3 residues before it; the germline J gene fills it in. The chain couples TRBV20-1 to TRBJ2-3; weak D call: TRBD1 (5 bases). CDR1 is DFQATT and CDR2 is SNEGSKA in the germline V gene (reference sequence). V lost 2 bases to trimming and J lost 0 bases, with 12 bases between them. The CDR3 contains 15 residues. The CDR3 protein is CSARNGARSTDTQYF. The DNA read from the CDR3 is TGCAGTGCTAGAAATGGGGCCAGAAGCACAGATACG.

This clone has at least ten counts. Read coverage stops 3 residues before the CDR3 terminus; the germline J gene supplies the remainder. V usage is TRBV12-3 or TRBV12-4 and J usage is TRBJ2-5; D is ambiguous. The ends were cut back, 1 base at V and 1 base at J, with 10 bases in the middle. CDR3 length: 15 residues. Partial CDR3 DNA: TGTGCCAGCAGTTTAGGGGTCAGGCTCCAAGAGACC. Its protein is CASSLGVRLQET. The entire CDR3 is CASSLGVRLQETQYF.

This clone came up many times. The sequence runs out 3 residues before the end of the CDR3; the remainder is reconstructed from the germline J gene. The chain couples TRBV7-9 to TRBJ2-2; 9 bases are a match to TRBD1. The germline V gene encodes CDR1 SEHNR and CDR2 FQNEAQ (reference sequence). Germline trimming cut 5 bases from V and 6 bases from J; bases unmatched to any gene: 7. This CDR3 is 15 amino acids long. This CDR3 is CASSTHGQGSGELFF. Partial CDR3 DNA: TGTGCCAGCAGCACCCATGGACAGGGGTCCGGGGAG.

This clone was seen more than once but under ten times. The read falls 3 residues short of the CDR3 end, and the missing part is taken from the germline J gene. V gene TRBV7-7 combines with J gene TRBJ2-2; 8 bases align to TRBD2. Per the germline V gene, CDR1 is SSHAT and CDR2 is FNYEAQ (reference sequence). CDR3 length: 15 amino acids. The junction had 5 bases not matched to a gene; V was cut back by 2 bases and J by 6 bases. The CDR3 here is CASSLYAAGAGELFF. CDR3 DNA, as far as it was read: TGTGCCAGCAGCTTATATGCAGCGGGAGCCGGGGAG.

This clone was seen only a few times. Incomplete CDR3 DNA: TGTGCCAGTAGTATAGTTTTCTTCGGGCAGCCC. Residues: CASSIVFFGQP. The full CDR3 sequence reads CASSIVFFGQPQHF. V usage is TRBV19 and J usage is TRBJ1-5; no clear D gene. The CDR3 is cut off 3 residues early in the read; its end comes from the germline J gene. The CDR3 has 14 residues. V lost 1 base and J lost 7, with 11 bases in between. CDR1 is LNHDA and CDR2 is SQIVND in the germline V gene (reference sequence).

This clone has a handful of counts. Read data end 3 residues before the CDR3 end; the end is taken from the germline J gene. The V call is TRBV7-2, the J call TRBJ2-1; 12 bases fit TRBD2. This CDR3 region has 18 residues. The J segment lost 1 base and the V segment lost 0 bases, leaving 4 bases of the junction unmatched. Germline CDR1 is SGHTA and CDR2 is FQGNSA. The CDR3 is CASSLAALAGGSYNEQFF. CDR3 bases read: TGTGCCAGCAGCTTAGCAGCCCTAGCGGGAGGGTCCTACAATGAG.

Details on this clone: The read halts 3 residues ahead of the CDR3 end, with the missing end drawn from the germline J gene. V gene TRBV11-3 combines with J gene TRBJ2-2, with TRBD1 matching over 10 bases. This CDR3 region has 15 residues. Losses at the gene ends were 2 bases for V and 5 bases for J; bases not matched to a gene: 2. Germline-derived CDR1 and CDR2 are SGHNT and YENEEA. The part of the CDR3 DNA that was read is TGTGCCAGCAGCTTAAGGACAGGGGGGACCGGGGAG. Encoded protein: CASSLRTGGTGE. The entire CDR3 is CASSLRTGGTGELFF.

This clone was observed a handful of times. The CDR3 sequence is CASSGPGGYGYTF. The sequenced part of the CDR3 DNA is TGTGCCAGCAGTGGACCCGGGGGCTATGGC. The rearrangement links TRBV6-1 to TRBJ1-2, with TRBD1 as a possible D gene (5 bases). Read data end 3 residues before the CDR3 end; the end is taken from the germline J gene. Trimming cost V 4 bases and J 4 bases, with 10 bases left between them. CDR3 size: 13 residues. Germline V gene sequence: CDR1 MNHNS, CDR2 SASEGT.

CDR3 sequence reads: CASSQGLAGVQETQYF. Incomplete CDR3 DNA: TGTGCCAGCAGCCAGGGACTAGCGGGAGTTCAAGAGACC. The gene calls are TRBV7-3 and TRBJ2-5, with 14 positions matching TRBD2. Read sequence stops 3 residues before the CDR3 end, and the germline J gene provides the missing end. Germline V CDR1 and CDR2: SGHTA, FQGTGA. V dropped 5 bases and J dropped 2; count of bases not matched to a gene: 4. The CDR3 is 16 residues long.

This clone was detected ten times or more. The CDR3 end is not reached by the read, which stops 3 residues before it; the germline J gene fills it in. Distinct nucleotide sequences in the sample also encode this CDR3. The chain has TRBV6-9 and TRBJ2-1, with a tentative D call TRBD1 (5 bases). This CDR3 is 15 amino acids long. Between the trimmed V and J ends, which lost 4 bases and 9 bases, there was a span of 19 bases. The germline gives CDR1 MNHGY, CDR2 SVAAGI. The CDR3 loop is CASSSTQGNGCEQFF. The covered CDR3 bases are TGTGCCAGCAGTTCTACCCAGGGTAACGGGTGTGAG.

This clone was counted at least ten times. With the read ending 3 residues before the CDR3 end, the germline J gene is used to fill in that end. The chain couples TRBV5-4 to TRBJ1-6, with D perhaps matching TRBD1 (6 bases). From germline, CDR1 is SGHNT and CDR2 YYREEE (reference sequence). Trimming removed 9 bases from V and 6 bases from J, with 16 bases in between. The CDR3 is made up of 14 amino acids. The CDR3 bases that were read are TGTGCCACCCGGGGGGCAGGGGCTAATTCACCC. Translated: CATRGAGANSP. In full, the CDR3 reads CATRGAGANSPLHF. Together with reference TRBV5-4 and TRBJ1-6, the CDR3 gives the full variable domain: ETGVTQSPTHLIKTRGQQVTLRCSSQSGHNTVSWYQQALGQGPQFIFQYYREEENGRGNFPPRFSGLQFPNYSSELNVNALELDDSALYLCATRGAGANSPLHFGNGTRLTVT.

This clone was observed a few times. The observed sequence ends 3 residues before the CDR3 terminus, with the missing tail filled in from the germline J gene. The chain links TRBV6-1 to TRBJ1-1, with TRBD1 matching 7 bases. Trimming at V came to 4 bases and at J to 4 bases, leaving 9 bases not matched to a gene. Germline assignment: CDR1 MNHNS and CDR2 SASEGT. The CDR3 is 15 amino acids. The CDR3 DNA, read in part, is TGTGCCAGCAGTGCCCACGGACAGGTGAGCACTGAA. Encoded protein: CASSAHGQVSTE. The full CDR3 reads CASSAHGQVSTEAFF.

This clone appeared many times. The DNA ends 3 residues before the CDR3 does, and the rest of the CDR3 is filled in from the germline J gene. The rearrangement uses TRBV20-1 and TRBJ2-3; 8 bases are a match to TRBD2. Germline CDR1 reads DFQATT; CDR2 reads SNEGSKA (reference sequence). This CDR3 spans 17 amino acids. Trimming took 0 bases from V and 5 from J; bases not matched to a gene: 13. The CDR3 bases that were read are TGCAGTGCTAGAGATCTAGCGGGCATTAACAAGGAAGATACG. This sequence encodes CSARDLAGINKEDT. The entire CDR3 protein is CSARDLAGINKEDTQYF.

This clone was seen more than once but under ten times. CDR3 bases read: TGTGCCTGGAGTTGGAGGGGCTCCTACGAG. It codes for CAWSWRGSYE. The entire CDR3 protein is CAWSWRGSYEQYF. The chain carries TRBV30 and TRBJ2-7, with D possibly being TRBD2 (6 bases). Read coverage stops 3 residues before the CDR3 terminus; the germline J gene supplies the remainder. This CDR3 contains 13 residues. The germline V gene has CDR1 GTSNPN and CDR2 SVGIG (reference sequence). Trimming stripped 2 bases from V and 0 bases from J, with 8 bases between. The entire variable domain, with the rest obtained from reference TRBV30 and TRBJ2-7, is as follows: SQTIHQWPATLVQPVGSPLSLECTVEGTSNPNLYWYRQAAGRGLQLLFYSVGIGQISSEVPQNLSASRPQDRQFILSSKKLLLSDSGFYLCAWSWRGSYEQYFGPGTRLTVT.

This clone was detected ten times or more. The observed sequence ends 3 residues before the CDR3 terminus, with the missing tail filled in from the germline J gene. V usage is TRBV19 and J usage is TRBJ2-3, with D tentatively TRBD2 (5 bases). The ends were cut back, 5 bases at V and 6 bases at J, with 18 bases in the middle. Germline CDR1 LNHDA, CDR2 SQIVND (reference sequence). This CDR3 contains 15 residues. The CDR3 protein is CASSFGSAQGDTQYF. The sequenced CDR3 bases are TGTGCCAGTAGTTTCGGTAGCGCCCAAGGGGATACG.

There are a few counts of this clone. The CDR3 extends 3 residues past the end of the read, so its final part is completed from the germline J gene. The chain links TRBV7-9 to TRBJ1-6; a weak D match, TRBD1 (5 bases). This CDR3 spans 14 amino acids. Germline loops: CDR1 SEHNR, CDR2 FQNEAQ (reference sequence). V gave up 2 bases and J gave up 7 bases, with 9 bases separating them. CDR3 bases read: TGTGCCAGCAGCTTAACGACAGCGAATTCACCC. It encodes CASSLTTANSP. The full CDR3 sequence reads CASSLTTANSPLHF.

By share, this clone ranks as medium-sized. The sequence runs out 3 residues before the end of the CDR3; the remainder is reconstructed from the germline J gene. The chain links TRBV29-1 to TRBJ2-7, with 10 bases that match TRBD2. CDR3 length: 12 amino acids. After removal of 5 bases from V and 3 bases from J, the junction contained 1 base not matched to a gene. Germline CDR1 is SQVTM and CDR2 is ANQGSEA. This chain's CDR3 is CSVSSGSYEQYF. The CDR3 DNA, read in part, is TGCAGCGTTTCTAGCGGGAGCTACGAG.